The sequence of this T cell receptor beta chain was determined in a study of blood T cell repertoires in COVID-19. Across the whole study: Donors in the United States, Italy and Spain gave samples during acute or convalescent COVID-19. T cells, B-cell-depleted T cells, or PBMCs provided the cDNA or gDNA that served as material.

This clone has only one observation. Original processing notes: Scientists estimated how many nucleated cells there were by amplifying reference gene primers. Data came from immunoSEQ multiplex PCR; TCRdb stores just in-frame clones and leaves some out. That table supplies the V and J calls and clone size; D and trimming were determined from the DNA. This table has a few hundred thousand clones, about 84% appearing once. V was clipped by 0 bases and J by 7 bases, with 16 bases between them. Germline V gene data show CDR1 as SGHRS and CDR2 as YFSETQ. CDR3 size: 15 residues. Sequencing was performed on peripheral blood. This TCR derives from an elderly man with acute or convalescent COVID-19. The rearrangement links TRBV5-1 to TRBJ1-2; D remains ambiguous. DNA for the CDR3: TGCGCCAGCAGCTTGGACAGAGGGATCTGGGGTGGCTACACCTTC. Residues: CASSLDRGIWGGYTF.